Presented here are 5 T cell receptor beta chains from one specimen sequenced in a study of OX40 agonist ivuxolimab in advanced cancers. Libraries were prepared by immunoSEQ multiplex PCR; TCRdb keeps only in-frame clonotypes and omits some of them. The profile shows 45,000 to 60,000 clones, about 93% of them singletons. This material consisted of CD4+ or CD8+ T cells sorted from blood, taken in a trial of the OX40 agonist ivuxolimab. Receptor source: an adult with an advanced solid tumor such as melanoma, head and neck, liver or kidney cancer.

This rearrangement joins TRBV29-1 to TRBJ2-7; TRBD2 matches 7 bases. The CDR3 is 14 amino acids. Per the germline V gene, CDR1 is SQVTM and CDR2 is ANQGSEA. The J segment lost 2 bases and the V segment lost 2 bases, leaving 6 bases of the junction unmatched. In DNA form, the CDR3 reads TGCAGCGTTGAACGGGGGGAGGGAACCTACGAGCAGTACTTC. This codes for CSVERGEGTYEQYF.

Written as DNA, the CDR3 is TGTGCCAGCAGCGCCCGGGGGAGCGGGGTTAGCACAGATACGCAGTATTTT. This sequence encodes CASSARGSGVSTDTQYF. The chain carries TRBV9 and TRBJ2-3, with 7 positions matching TRBD2. The CDR3 length is 17 residues. CDR1 is SGDLS, CDR2 YYNGEE, per germline. V gave up 3 bases and J gave up 0 bases; unmatched junction bases: 10.

J is TRBJ2-1 and V is TRBV28, with 11 bases fitting TRBD2. Trimming cost V 5 bases and J 5 bases; bases outside gene matches: 8. Per germline, CDR1 MDHEN and CDR2 SYDVKM. The CDR3 is 16 residues long. CDR3 sequence: CASSTHLAGGDNEQFF. The CDR3 coding sequence is TGTGCCAGCAGTACCCACCTAGCGGGAGGAGACAATGAGCAGTTCTTC. Using reference TRBV28 and TRBJ2-1 for the parts outside the CDR3, the full variable domain is DVKVTQSSRYLVKRTGEKVFLECVQDMDHENMFWYRQDPGLGLRLIYFSYDVKMKEKGDIPEGYSVSREKKERFSLILESASTNQTSMYLCASSTHLAGGDNEQFFGPGTRLTVL.

This clone was found once. The rearrangement joins TRBV6-4 to TRBJ2-1; tentatively, D is TRBD1 (6 bases). The V and J ends lost 0 bases and 9 bases respectively, with 12 bases between them. The CDR3 loop spans 14 amino acids. Germline CDR1 MRHNA, CDR2 SNTAGT. CDR3 nucleotide sequence: TGTGCCAGCAGTGACTCTCTACAGGGTGGTGAGCAGTTCTTC. Protein: CASSDSLQGGEQFF.

The chain recombines TRBV7-6 with TRBJ2-1, with TRBD1 identical over 9 bases. The CDR3 extends over 15 amino acids. In germline, CDR1 is SGHVS, CDR2 FNYEAQ. Trimming took 5 bases from V and 6 from J; bases not matched to a gene: 8. The CDR3 loop is CASSMPGQGTNEQFF. In nucleotides, the CDR3 is TGTGCCAGCAGCATGCCGGGACAGGGAACCAATGAGCAGTTCTTC.